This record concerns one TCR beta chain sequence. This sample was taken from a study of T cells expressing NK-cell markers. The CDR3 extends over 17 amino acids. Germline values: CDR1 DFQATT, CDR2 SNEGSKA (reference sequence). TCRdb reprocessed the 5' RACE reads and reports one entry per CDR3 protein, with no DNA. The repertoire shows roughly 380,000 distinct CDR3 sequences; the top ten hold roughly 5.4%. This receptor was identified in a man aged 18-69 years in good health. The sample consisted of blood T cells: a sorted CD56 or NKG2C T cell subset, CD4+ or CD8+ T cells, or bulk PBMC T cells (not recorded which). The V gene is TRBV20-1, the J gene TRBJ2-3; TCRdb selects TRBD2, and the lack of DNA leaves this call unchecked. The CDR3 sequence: CSARPGTSGGATDTQYF.